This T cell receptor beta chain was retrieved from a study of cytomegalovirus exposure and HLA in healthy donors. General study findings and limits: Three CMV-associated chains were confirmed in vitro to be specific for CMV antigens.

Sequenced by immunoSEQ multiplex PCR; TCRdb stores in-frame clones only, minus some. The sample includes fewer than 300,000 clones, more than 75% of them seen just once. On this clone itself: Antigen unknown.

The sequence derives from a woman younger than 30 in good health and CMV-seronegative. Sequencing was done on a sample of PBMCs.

This chain's CDR3 is CASSASGGRPSGETQYF. The CDR3 DNA follows: TGTGCCAGCTCGGCGTCAGGGGGCCGGCCCTCCGGTGAGACCCAGTACTTC. This sequence joins TRBV18 and TRBJ2-5, with 8 bases matching TRBD1. CDR1 is KGHSH and CDR2 is LQKENI in the germline V gene. The ends lost 6 bases at V and 5 bases at J; junction bases unmatched: 17. CDR3 length: 17 residues. The whole variable domain, remainder taken from reference TRBV18 and TRBJ2-5, is NAGVMQNPRHLVRRRGQEARLRCSPMKGHSHVYWYRQLPEEGLKFMVYLQKENIIDESGMPKERFSAEFPKEGPSILRIQQVVRGDSAAYFCASSASGGRPSGETQYFGPGTRLLVL.